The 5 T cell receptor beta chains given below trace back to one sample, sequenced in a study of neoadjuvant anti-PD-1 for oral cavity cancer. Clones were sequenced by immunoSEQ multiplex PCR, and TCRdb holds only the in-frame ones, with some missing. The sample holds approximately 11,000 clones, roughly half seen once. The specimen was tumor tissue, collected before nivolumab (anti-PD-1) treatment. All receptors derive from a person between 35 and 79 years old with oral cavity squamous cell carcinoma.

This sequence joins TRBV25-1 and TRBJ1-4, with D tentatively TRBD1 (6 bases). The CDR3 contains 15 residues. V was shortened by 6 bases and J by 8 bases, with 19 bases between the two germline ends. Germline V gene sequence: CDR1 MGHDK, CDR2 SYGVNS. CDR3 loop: CASRTTLGGHEKLFF. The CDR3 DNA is TGTGCCAGCAGGACTACTCTGGGGGGGCACGAAAAACTGTTTTTT.

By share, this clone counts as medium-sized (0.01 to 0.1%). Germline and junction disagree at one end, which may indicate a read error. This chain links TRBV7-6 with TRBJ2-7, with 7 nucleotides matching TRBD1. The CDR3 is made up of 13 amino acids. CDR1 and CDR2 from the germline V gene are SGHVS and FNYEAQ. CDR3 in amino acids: CASSSPTGLSQNF. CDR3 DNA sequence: TGTGCCAGCAGCTCACCGACAGGGCTTTCTCAAAACTTC.

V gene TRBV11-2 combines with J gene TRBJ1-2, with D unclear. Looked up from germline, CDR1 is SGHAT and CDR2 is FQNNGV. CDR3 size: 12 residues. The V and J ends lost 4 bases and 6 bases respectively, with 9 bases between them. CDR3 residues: CASSSGMNGYTF. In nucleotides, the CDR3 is TGTGCCAGCAGCTCCGGGATGAATGGCTACACCTTC.

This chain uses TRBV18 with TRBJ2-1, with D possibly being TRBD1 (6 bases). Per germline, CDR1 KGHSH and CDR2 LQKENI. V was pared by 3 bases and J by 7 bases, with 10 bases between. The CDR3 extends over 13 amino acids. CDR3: CASSPTGRNEQFF. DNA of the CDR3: TGTGCCAGCTCACCCACAGGGCGAAATGAGCAGTTCTTC.

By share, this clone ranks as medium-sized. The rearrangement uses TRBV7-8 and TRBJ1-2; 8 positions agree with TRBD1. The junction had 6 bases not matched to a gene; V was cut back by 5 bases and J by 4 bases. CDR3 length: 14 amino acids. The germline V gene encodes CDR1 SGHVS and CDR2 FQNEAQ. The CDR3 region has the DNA TGTGCCAGCAGCCCTCCTACAGGGGGCTATGGCTACACCTTC. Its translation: CASSPPTGGYGYTF.